Shown below are 30 T cell receptor beta chains from a single sample sequenced in a study of cytomegalovirus exposure and HLA in healthy donors. PCR was performed using 60 Vbeta and 13 Jbeta primers. This table comes from immunoSEQ multiplex PCR, and its TCRdb copy is limited to in-frame clones, with some not included. The sample has some 160,000 clones; approximately 83% are singletons. What was sequenced was PBMCs. All receptors come from a woman aged 18-30 years in good health and CMV-seronegative.

The rearrangement links TRBV6-1 to TRBJ2-7; 9 nucleotides agree with TRBD1. This CDR3 has 14 residues. J was trimmed by 6 bases and V by 3 bases; bases with no gene match: 6. Germline loops: CDR1 MNHNS, CDR2 SASEGT. The CDR3 DNA reads as TGTGCCAGCAGTGAGGACAGGGGTGGTGCCGAGCAGTACTTC. Translation gives CASSEDRGGAEQYF.

The CDR3 loop reads CAWTRTGLFQPQHF. The CDR3 region has the DNA TGTGCCTGGACCCGGACAGGGTTGTTTCAGCCCCAGCATTTT. The chain employs TRBV30 and TRBJ1-5; the match to TRBD1 covers 8 bases. This CDR3 has 14 amino acids. Germline V gene data show CDR1 as GTSNPN and CDR2 as SVGIG (reference sequence). J gave up 6 bases and V 4 bases, and 8 bases lay outside the gene matches.

The chain employs TRBV7-8 and TRBJ2-7, with D unclear. The V gene lost 2 bases and the J gene lost 6 bases, with 23 bases spanning the gap. Germline V gene data show CDR1 as SGHVS and CDR2 as FQNEAQ. There are 17 residues in the CDR3. CDR3 coding DNA: TGTGCCAGCAGCTTACGGTTTGGCCGCGACCGGGTAGGCGAGCAGTACTTC. Its translation: CASSLRFGRDRVGEQYF.

This clone was counted between two and nine times. The J gene is TRBJ2-7, the V gene TRBV5-1, with a possible D match to TRBD1 (6 bases). Germline assignment: CDR1 SGHRS and CDR2 YFSETQ. Trimming shortened V by 4 bases and J by 6 bases, and 14 bases separated the two germline ends. The CDR3 runs 13 residues. In DNA, the CDR3 is TGCGCCAGCAGCGACCGTGGGGGCGGCGAGCAGTACTTC. Translation gives CASSDRGGGEQYF.

This clone came up once. This rearrangement joins TRBV6-5 to TRBJ1-2; D may be TRBD1 (5 bases). Trimming pared 2 bases from V and 7 bases from J, leaving 14 bases between. This CDR3 comprises 14 residues. The germline CDR1 and CDR2 sequences are MNHEY and SVGAGI. In DNA form, the CDR3 reads TGTGCCAGCAGTTACGGGGGGAGAAAGAGTGGCTACACCTTC. The encoded protein is CASSYGGRKSGYTF.

The V and J genes are TRBV5-6 and TRBJ2-5; a weak D match, TRBD2 (6 bases). The CDR3 is 16 residues long. V shed 0 bases and J shed 2 bases, with 14 bases lying between them. The germline V gene encodes CDR1 SGHDT and CDR2 YYEEEE. The CDR3: CASSLGTTNRQETQYF. CDR3 sequence (DNA): TGTGCCAGCAGCTTGGGGACTACGAACAGACAAGAGACCCAGTACTTC.

The chain joins TRBV21-1 to TRBJ1-5. TRBV21-1 is tagged as a pseudogene. CDR3 size: 15 residues. CDR3 sequence: CASSIRDTGGQPQHF. The CDR3 DNA follows: TGTGCCAGCAGCATCCGGGACACCGGGGGGCAGCCCCAGCATTTT.

The rearrangement links TRBV5-1 to TRBJ1-3; D is unclear. Trimming shortened V by 2 bases and J by 4 bases, and 7 bases separated the two germline ends. CDR1 and CDR2 (germline): SGHRS, YFSETQ. The CDR3 runs to 13 residues. This CDR3 is CASSFGQGNTIYF. The CDR3 nucleotides are TGCGCCAGCAGCTTTGGGCAGGGAAACACCATATATTTT.

The V gene is TRBV10-3, the J gene TRBJ1-1; TRBD1 aligns across 11 bases. Germline V gene sequence: CDR1 ENHRY, CDR2 SYGVKD. The length of the CDR3 is 15 residues. V gave up 4 bases and J gave up 4 bases; unmatched junction bases: 5. The CDR3 sequence is CAISGAGQGVTEAFF. The CDR3 region has the DNA TGTGCCATCAGTGGCGCGGGACAGGGGGTCACTGAAGCTTTCTTT.

This clone was counted once. This chain connects TRBV5-6 to TRBJ2-7; unclear D gene. The CDR3 runs 12 residues. The germline V and J ends were trimmed by 0 bases and 5 bases, with 6 bases remaining between them. From germline, CDR1 is SGHDT and CDR2 YYEEEE. CDR3 in amino acids: CASSLAIDEQYF. CDR3 nucleotides: TGTGCCAGCAGCTTGGCCATAGACGAGCAGTACTTC.

This clone has more than one count but fewer than ten. One junction end does not reproduce the germline sequence, and a read error may be involved. The chain recombines TRBV6-1 with TRBJ2-7; D is perhaps TRBD2 (5 bases). The CDR3 is 16 residues long. Germline CDR1 is MNHNS and CDR2 is SASEGT. The CDR3 loop is CAISESTGVQIYEQYF. Here the CDR3 DNA reads TGTGCCATCAGTGAGTCGACCGGGGTGCAGATCTACGAGCAGTACTTC.

The chain has TRBV5-1 and TRBJ2-2; 10 nucleotides line up with TRBD1. Losses at the gene ends were 6 bases for V and 3 bases for J; bases not matched to a gene: 5. The CDR3 runs to 15 residues. The V gene's germline CDR1 is SGHRS and CDR2 YFSETQ. CDR3 DNA sequence: TGCGCCAGCAAGGAAGGGACAGGGGACACCGGGGAGCTGTTTTTT. Residues: CASKEGTGDTGELFF. Supplemented by reference TRBV5-1 and TRBJ2-2, the full variable domain reads KAGVTQTPRYLIKTRGQQVTLSCSPISGHRSVSWYQQTPGQGLQFLFEYFSETQRNKGNFPGRFSGRQFSNSRSEMNVSTLELGDSALYLCASKEGTGDTGELFFGEGSRLTVL.

The DNA of the CDR3 is TGTGCCAGCAGCTTAGTACTCACCAGGGACAAGAACACCGGGGAGCTGTTTTTT. Protein sequence: CASSLVLTRDKNTGELFF. The chain uses TRBV7-9 and TRBJ2-2; possible D gene TRBD1, 6 bases. The CDR3 totals 18 residues. Germline CDR1 is SEHNR and CDR2 is FQNEAQ (reference sequence). V gave up 1 base and J gave up 1 base, with 16 bases separating them. The variable domain in full, with the rest retrieved from reference TRBV7-9 and TRBJ2-2, is DTGVSQNPRHKITKRGQNVTFRCDPISEHNRLYWYRQTLGQGPEFLTYFQNEAQLEKSRLLSDRFSAERPKGSFSTLEIQRTEQGDSAMYLCASSLVLTRDKNTGELFFGEGSRLTVL.

The CDR3 loop is CASSEALSGRNQPQHF. The CDR3 coding sequence is TGTGCCAGCAGTGAAGCGCTCAGCGGCAGGAATCAGCCCCAGCATTTT. J is TRBJ1-5 and V is TRBV6-1; unclear D gene. CDR3 size: 16 residues. CDR1 is MNHNS and CDR2 is SASEGT in the germline V gene. Between the trimmed V and J ends, which lost 0 bases and 4 bases, there was a span of 13 bases.

The chain has TRBV11-1 and TRBJ2-1, with 7 bases identical to TRBD2. Germline CDR1 SGHAT, CDR2 FQDESV (reference sequence). The trim removed 5 bases at V and 0 bases at J, leaving 4 bases unmatched. The CDR3 runs 15 residues. CDR3 DNA sequence: TGTGCCAGCAGCCCCGGGACTACCTCCTACAATGAGCAGTTCTTC. It yields the protein CASSPGTTSYNEQFF. Together with reference TRBV11-1 and TRBJ2-1, the CDR3 gives the full variable domain: EAEVAQSPRYKITEKSQAVAFWCDPISGHATLYWYRQILGQGPELLVQFQDESVVDDSQLPKDRFSAERLKGVDSTLKIQPAELGDSAMYLCASSPGTTSYNEQFFGPGTRLTVL.

V gene TRBV19 combines with J gene TRBJ2-1; a possible D gene is TRBD2 (5 bases). The CDR3 sequence is 15 residues long. Trimming stripped 1 base from V and 6 bases from J, with 13 bases between. CDR1 LNHDA and CDR2 SQIVND come from the germline V gene (reference sequence). The CDR3 loop is CASSIAEGLGNEQFF. The CDR3 coding sequence is TGTGCCAGTAGTATAGCTGAGGGTCTAGGCAATGAGCAGTTCTTC. Looking up the rest from reference TRBV19 and TRBJ2-1 gives the full variable domain: DGGITQSPKYLFRKEGQNVTLSCEQNLNHDAMYWYRQDPGQGLRLIYYSQIVNDFQKGDIAEGYSVSREKKESFPLTVTSAQKNPTAFYLCASSIAEGLGNEQFFGPGTRLTVL.

V and J are TRBV5-4 and TRBJ2-7; 13 positions match TRBD2. With 3 bases clipped from V and 4 bases from J, the junction kept 10 bases outside the gene matches. In germline, CDR1 is SGHNT, CDR2 YYREEE (reference sequence). The CDR3 extends over 17 amino acids. The CDR3 DNA is TGTGCCAGCAGCTCTAGACTAGCGGGGGGACGCCTTTACGAGCAGTACTTC. Translating gives CASSSRLAGGRLYEQYF.

This chain uses TRBV7-8 with TRBJ2-2, with a possible D match to TRBD2 (6 bases). Between the trimmed V and J ends, which lost 0 bases and 1 base, there was a span of 12 bases. Germline V gene data show CDR1 as SGHVS and CDR2 as FQNEAQ. The CDR3 covers 17 residues. In nucleotides, the CDR3 is TGTGCCAGCAGCTTAGCGTACTGGGAGGAGAACACCGGGGAGCTGTTTTTT. Encoded protein: CASSLAYWEENTGELFF. The complete variable domain, with remaining parts taken from reference TRBV7-8 and TRBJ2-2, reads GAGVSQSPRYKVAKRGQDVALRCDPISGHVSLFWYQQALGQGPEFLTYFQNEAQLDKSGLPSDRFFAERPEGSVSTLKIQRTQQEDSAVYLCASSLAYWEENTGELFFGEGSRLTVL.

Only a few counts were recorded for this clone. The chain combines TRBV28 with TRBJ1-2; D is perhaps TRBD1 (6 bases). CDR1 is MDHEN, CDR2 SYDVKM, per germline. V was cut by 5 bases and J by 0 bases, with 16 bases left in between. The CDR3 totals 16 residues. The CDR3, as DNA: TGTGCCAGCAGTCGGAAAAGGACAGCAGCTAACTATGGCTACACCTTC. This gives the protein CASSRKRTAANYGYTF.

This clone was recorded a few times. The V and J genes are TRBV30 and TRBJ1-2; weak D call: TRBD1 (6 bases). This CDR3 has 13 amino acids. V was cut by 1 base and J by 7 bases, with 13 bases left in between. Germline V gives CDR1 GTSNPN, CDR2 SVGIG (reference sequence). CDR3 region: CAWSAGDISGYTF. The DNA of the CDR3 is TGTGCCTGGAGTGCAGGGGATATTAGTGGCTACACCTTC.

This sequence joins TRBV5-6 and TRBJ2-1; the D is unclear. This CDR3 has 13 amino acids. In germline, CDR1 is SGHDT, CDR2 YYEEEE. V lost 0 bases and J lost 8, with 9 bases in between. The CDR3 bases are TGTGCCAGCAGCTTGGTGTTTGGAGATGAGCAGTTCTTC. Translating it yields CASSLVFGDEQFF.

This clone has just one count. The CDR3 DNA is TGTGCCAGCAGTTTTGCGGGGGGATGGTCACCCCTCCACTTT. Translation: CASSFAGGWSPLHF. This rearrangement joins TRBV27 to TRBJ1-6; D may be TRBD1 (5 bases). From germline, CDR1 is MNHEY and CDR2 SMNVEV (reference sequence). Trimming took 3 bases from V and 10 from J, leaving 13 bases between them. CDR3 length: 14 residues.

This clone has just a few counts. The CDR3 protein is CASSDRGEGDEQFF. CDR3 sequence (DNA): TGTGCCAGCAGTGACCGGGGAGAGGGTGATGAGCAGTTCTTC. This sequence joins TRBV6-4 and TRBJ2-1; perhaps TRBD2 as D (5 bases). The CDR3 runs to 14 residues. V was clipped by 2 bases and J by 8 bases, with 13 bases between them. CDR1 and CDR2 (germline): MRHNA, SNTAGT.

The chain combines TRBV19 with TRBJ1-2, with 8 bases fitting TRBD1. The CDR3 has 15 amino acids. V dropped 8 bases and J dropped 2; count of bases not matched to a gene: 10. The germline CDR1 and CDR2 sequences are LNHDA and SQIVND (reference sequence). CDR3 nucleotide sequence: TGTGCCAGTCTGACTAGACAGGGGATGAACTATGGCTACACCTTC. It codes for CASLTRQGMNYGYTF.

The gene calls are TRBV11-2 and TRBJ1-1; 8 positions agree with TRBD1. Germline CDR1 SGHAT, CDR2 FQNNGV. CDR3 length: 14 amino acids. With V trimmed by 7 bases and J by 2 bases, 6 bases remained unmatched. CDR3: CASTQGTGNTEAFF. The CDR3, as DNA: TGTGCCAGCACCCAGGGGACAGGTAACACTGAAGCTTTCTTT.

This clone was recorded a few times. This chain connects TRBV19 to TRBJ2-7; 9 nucleotides agree with TRBD1. This CDR3 region has 16 residues. Germline values: CDR1 LNHDA, CDR2 SQIVND (reference sequence). The V gene end was trimmed by 5 bases and the J gene end by 5 bases; junction bases not matched to a gene: 13. Here the CDR3 reads CASSPLRGQGSDEQYF. The CDR3 DNA reads TGTGCCAGTAGTCCTCTAAGGGGACAGGGTAGCGACGAGCAGTACTTC.

CDR3 DNA sequence: TGTGCCTGGAGTTGGGGACTAGCGGGGAGCACAGATACGCAGTATTTT. Amino acids: CAWSWGLAGSTDTQYF. The gene calls are TRBV30 and TRBJ2-3, with TRBD2 identical over 13 bases. Germline lookup yields CDR1 GTSNPN and CDR2 SVGIG (reference sequence). The CDR3 runs 16 residues. After removal of 2 bases from V and 0 bases from J, the junction contained 2 bases not matched to a gene.

This chain joins TRBV19 and TRBJ1-2, with TRBD1 as a possible D gene (6 bases). CDR1 LNHDA and CDR2 SQIVND come from the germline V gene (reference sequence). This CDR3 comprises 14 residues. Trimming removed 7 bases at V and 3 bases at J, with 15 bases between. The CDR3: CASTPRGLDYGYTF. CDR3 nucleotides: TGTGCCAGTACCCCCAGGGGCCTAGACTATGGCTACACCTTC. Together with reference TRBV19 and TRBJ1-2, the CDR3 gives the full variable domain: DGGITQSPKYLFRKEGQNVTLSCEQNLNHDAMYWYRQDPGQGLRLIYYSQIVNDFQKGDIAEGYSVSREKKESFPLTVTSAQKNPTAFYLCASTPRGLDYGYTFGSGTRLTVV.

The J gene is TRBJ1-2, the V gene TRBV6-1; 10 nucleotides agree with TRBD1. There are 14 residues in the CDR3. V lost 6 bases and J lost 7; bases outside the gene matches: 8. Per the germline V gene, CDR1 is MNHNS and CDR2 is SASEGT. The CDR3 protein is CASRGQGVAFGYTF. CDR3 DNA: TGTGCCAGCAGAGGACAGGGGGTTGCGTTTGGCTACACCTTC.

This clone was observed a handful of times. The CDR3 is CAWSVKTSVSYNEQFF. In DNA form, the CDR3 reads TGTGCCTGGAGTGTGAAAACTAGCGTATCATACAATGAGCAGTTCTTC. The rearrangement uses TRBV30 and TRBJ2-1, with TRBD2 matching 7 bases. This CDR3 is 16 amino acids long. The germline V gene has CDR1 GTSNPN and CDR2 SVGIG (reference sequence). V shed 0 bases, J shed 4 bases, and the junction held 9 bases outside the gene matches.